This TCR beta chain was profiled in a study of T-cell reconstitution after alpha-beta-depleted transplantation in children. Germline loops: CDR1 KGHSH, CDR2 LQKENI. The CDR3 is 17 amino acids. With 4 bases clipped from V and 3 bases from J, the junction kept 15 bases outside the gene matches. This clonotype has just a few counts. Preparation of the TCRbeta library involved a method that used unique molecular identifiers. TCRdb reprocessed the PCR reads with MiXCR, giving one entry per CDR3 protein. The table records about 980,000 distinct CDR3 sequences, roughly 29% of them present only once. The starting material was PBMCs, mostly from graft donor cells, obtained 360 days after TCRalphabeta/CD19-depleted stem cell transplant. The chain carries TRBV18 and TRBJ2-7, with 7 bases fitting TRBD1. The TCR sequence derives from a boy in the first two years of life who had a stem cell transplant for SCID, so the T cells may come from the graft donor. The CDR3 here is CASSRQSAGTAHYEQYF. DNA of the CDR3: TGTGCCAGCTCACGGCAATCCGCCGGGACAGCACACTACGAGCAGTACTTC.